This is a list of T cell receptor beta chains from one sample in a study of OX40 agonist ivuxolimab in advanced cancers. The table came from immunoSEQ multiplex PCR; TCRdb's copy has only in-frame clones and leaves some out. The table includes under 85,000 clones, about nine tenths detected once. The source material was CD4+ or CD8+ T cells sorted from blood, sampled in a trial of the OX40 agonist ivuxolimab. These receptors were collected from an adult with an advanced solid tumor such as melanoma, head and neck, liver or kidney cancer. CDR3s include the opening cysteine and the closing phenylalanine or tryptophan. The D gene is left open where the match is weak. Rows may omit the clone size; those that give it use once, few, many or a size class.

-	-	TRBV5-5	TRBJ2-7	TGTGCCAGCAGTCTCAGGGGATACGAGCAGTACTTC	CASSLRGYEQYF
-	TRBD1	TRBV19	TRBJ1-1	TGTGCCAGTTTAAAGGACAGGGGGTCTCTGAACACTGAAGCTTTCTTT	CASLKDRGSLNTEAFF
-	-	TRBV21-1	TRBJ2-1	TGTGCCAGCAGCAAAGTGGGGAAGCGGGAGGCGGTTAATGAGCAGTTCTTC	CASSKVGKREAVNEQFF
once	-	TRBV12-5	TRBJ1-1	TGTGCTAGTGGTTTGGTAAAGGCAGTCATGAACACTGAAGCTTTCTTT	CASGLVKAVMNTEAFF
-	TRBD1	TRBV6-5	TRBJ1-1	TGTGCCAGCAGTTACCCTGACAGGGGGTGGACTGAAGCTTTCTTT	CASSYPDRGWTEAFF
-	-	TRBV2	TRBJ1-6	TGTGCCAGCAGTCGTACAGATAATTCACCCCTCCACTTT	CASSRTDNSPLHF
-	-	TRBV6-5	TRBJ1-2	TGTGCCAGCAGTGCTGTCTTGCAGGGACGGGGCTACACCTTC	CASSAVLQGRGYTF
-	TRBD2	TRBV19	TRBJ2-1	TGTGCCAGTACGGATAGCGGGGGCACCTACAATGAGCAGTTCTTC	CASTDSGGTYNEQFF
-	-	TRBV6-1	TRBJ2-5	TGTGCCAGCAGTGCAGCCGGTCAAGAGACCCAGTACTTC	CASSAAGQETQYF
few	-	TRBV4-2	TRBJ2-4	TGTGCCAGCAGGTCAGGAGAGGGACGAGCCAAAAACATTCAGTACTTC	CASRSGEGRAKNIQYF
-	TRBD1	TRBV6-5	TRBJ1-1	TGTGCCAGCAGCCCGAGACAGGGAATGAACACTGAAGCTTTCTTT	CASSPRQGMNTEAFF
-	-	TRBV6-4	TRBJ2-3	TGTGCCAGCAGTGACTCGGCATACACAGATACGCAGTATTTT	CASSDSAYTDTQYF
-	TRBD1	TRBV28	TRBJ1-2	TGTGCCAGCAGTTTAAGACAGGGTGGCTATGGCTACACCTTC	CASSLRQGGYGYTF
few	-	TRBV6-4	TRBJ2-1	TGTGCCAGCAGTGCCGAACCGGCATCAACCCATGAGCAGTTCTTC	CASSAEPASTHEQFF
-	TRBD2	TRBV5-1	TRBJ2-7	TGCGCCAGCAGCTTGAGCCTAGCGGGAGGGTACTACGAGCAGTACTTC	CASSLSLAGGYYEQYF
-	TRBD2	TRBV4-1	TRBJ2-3	TGCGCCAGCAGCCACGGGGGGGCGGGTACAGATACGCAGTATTTT	CASSHGGAGTDTQYF
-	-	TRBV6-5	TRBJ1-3	TGTGCCAGCACTCAACAGGGCTACTCTGGAAACACCATATATTTT	CASTQQGYSGNTIYF
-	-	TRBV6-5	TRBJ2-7	TGTGCCAGCAGTTACAAACTAGCAGACGAGCAGTACTTC	CASSYKLADEQYF
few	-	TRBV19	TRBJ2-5	TGTGCCAGTAGTATAGCGGGCCAAGAGACCCAGTACTTC	CASSIAGQETQYF
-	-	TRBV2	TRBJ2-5	TGTGCCAGCACCCCCGGGGCAGAGACCCAGTACTTC	CASTPGAETQYF
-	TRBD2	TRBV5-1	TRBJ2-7	TGCGCCAGCAGAGAGGGGACTAGCGGGGACTACGAGCAGTACTTC	CASREGTSGDYEQYF
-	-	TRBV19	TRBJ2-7	TGTGCCAGTAGTATAAACAGGGAGCGCGAGCAGTACTTC	CASSINREREQYF
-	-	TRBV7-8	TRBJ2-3	TGTGCCAGCAGCTTAGGGGCTACAGATACGCAGTATTTT	CASSLGATDTQYF
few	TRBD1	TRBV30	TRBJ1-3	TGTGCCTGGAGTTCCAGGGGGCTGACTGGAAACACCATATATTTT	CAWSSRGLTGNTIYF
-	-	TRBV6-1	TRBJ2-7	TGTGCCAGCACCCCGGGTCAGGGCCCTTCCTACGAGCAGTACTTC	CASTPGQGPSYEQYF
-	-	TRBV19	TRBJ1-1	TGTGCCAGTAGTATTGATGAAGATGAAGCTTTCTTT	CASSIDEDEAFF
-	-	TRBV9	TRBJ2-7	TGTGCCAGCAGCGGGGGTTTATCCTACGAGCAGTACTTC	CASSGGLSYEQYF
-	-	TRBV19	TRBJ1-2	TGTGCCAGTAGTATTTCAGTTAACTATGGCTACACCTTC	CASSISVNYGYTF
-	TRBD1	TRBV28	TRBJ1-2	TGTGCCAGCAGTCAGACAGGGGCGCAGGACACCTTC	CASSQTGAQDTF
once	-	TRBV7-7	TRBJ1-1	TGTGCTAGCAGCTTAACCTCGAACACTGAAGCTTTCTTT	CASSLTSNTEAFF
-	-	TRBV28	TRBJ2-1	TGTGCCAGCATTAGACTAGTGGGGGGTGAGCAGTTCTTC	CASIRLVGGEQFF
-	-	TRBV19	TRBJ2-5	TGTGCCAGTAGTCCCCTGCAGGGTCAAGAGACCCAGTACTTC	CASSPLQGQETQYF
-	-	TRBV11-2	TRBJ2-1	TGTGCCAGCAGCTTACAACTAGTGGGGGGTGAGCAGTTCTTC	CASSLQLVGGEQFF
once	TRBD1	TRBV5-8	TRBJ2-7	TGTGCCAGCACTGTTCCCGGGACAGCGGCCTACGAGCAGTACTTC	CASTVPGTAAYEQYF
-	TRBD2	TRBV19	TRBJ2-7	TGTGCCAGTAGTAGCGGGAGGGCCGGCTCCTACGAGCAGTACTTC	CASSSGRAGSYEQYF
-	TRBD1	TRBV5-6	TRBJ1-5	TGTGCCAGCAGCTCAGGGGGCGATCAGCCCCAGCATTTT	CASSSGGDQPQHF
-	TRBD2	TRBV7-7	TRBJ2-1	TGTGCTAGCAGCTTAAGTAGCGGGCCGTACAATGAGCAGTTCTTC	CASSLSSGPYNEQFF
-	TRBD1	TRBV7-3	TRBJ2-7	TGTGCCAGCAGCTTAAGCGGACAGGGGGCCTACGAGCAGTACTTC	CASSLSGQGAYEQYF
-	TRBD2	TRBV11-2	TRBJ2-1	TGTGCCAGCAGCCCCCCGGGACTAGGGGGTTTTAATGAGCAGTTCTTC	CASSPPGLGGFNEQFF
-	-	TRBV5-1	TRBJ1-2	TGCGCCAGCAGCTTTGGGGAACTGGTAGACTATGGCTACACCTTC	CASSFGELVDYGYTF
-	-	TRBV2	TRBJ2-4	TGTGCCAGCAGACCAGGTGGAGGGAACATTCAGTACTTC	CASRPGGGNIQYF
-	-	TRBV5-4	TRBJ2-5	TGTGCCAGCAGCCCCCGGGACTACCAAGAGACCCAGTACTTC	CASSPRDYQETQYF
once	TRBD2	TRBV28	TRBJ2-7	TGTGCCAGCAATCGACTAGCGGCGAACTACGAGCAGTACTTC	CASNRLAANYEQYF
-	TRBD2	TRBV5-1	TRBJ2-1	TGCGCCAGCAGCTTGACTAGCGGGACTTACAATGAGCAGTTCTTC	CASSLTSGTYNEQFF
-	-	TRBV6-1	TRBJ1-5	TGTGCCAGCAGGAGGGGCTTGGGCAATCAGCCCCAGCATTTT	CASRRGLGNQPQHF
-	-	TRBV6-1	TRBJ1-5	TGTGCCAGCGAGGGAGGGAGGGCTGATCAGCCCCAGCATTTT	CASEGGRADQPQHF
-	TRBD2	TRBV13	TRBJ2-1	TGTGCCAGCAGCTTAGGCCGGTCAGCGGGAGAGTTGAGGAATGAGCAGTTCTTC	CASSLGRSAGELRNEQFF
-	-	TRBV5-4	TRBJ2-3	TGTGCCAGCAGCCCCCGGTGGGAGAATCAAGATACGCAGTATTTT	CASSPRWENQDTQYF
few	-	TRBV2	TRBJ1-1	TGTGCCAGCAGGATGAACACTGAAGCTTTCTTT	CASRMNTEAFF
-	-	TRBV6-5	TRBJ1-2	TGTGCCAGCAGACCCCGGGGAGGGGGCTATGGCTACACCTTC	CASRPRGGGYGYTF
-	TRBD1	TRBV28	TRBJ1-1	TGTGCCAGCAGTTTATGGGACAGGGGCCTGAAACGATGGACTGAAGCTTTCTTT	CASSLWDRGLKRWTEAFF
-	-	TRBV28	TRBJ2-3	TGTGCCAGCAGTTTATTGGATCCAGATACGCAGTATTTT	CASSLLDPDTQYF
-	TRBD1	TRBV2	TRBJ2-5	TGTGCCAGCAGTGAGACGCGGACAGGGATCCAAGAGACCCAGTACTTC	CASSETRTGIQETQYF
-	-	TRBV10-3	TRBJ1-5	TGTGCCATCAGCGAGTCGATTCGACAGCCCCAGCATTTT	CAISESIRQPQHF
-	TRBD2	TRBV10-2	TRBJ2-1	TGCGCCAGCGAGGCTAGCGGGCCTAATGAGCAGTTCTTC	CASEASGPNEQFF
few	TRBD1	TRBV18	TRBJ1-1	TGTGCCAGCTCACCGGACAGGGGAAAGACTGAAGCTTTCTTT	CASSPDRGKTEAFF
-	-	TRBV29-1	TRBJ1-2	TGCAGCGTAGCCAGGGCGCCGCCCTACACCTTC	CSVARAPPYTF
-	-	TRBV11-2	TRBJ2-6	TGTGCCAGCAGCCCACTCTCTGGGGCCAACGTCCTGACTTTC	CASSPLSGANVLTF
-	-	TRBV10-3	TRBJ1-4	TGTGCCATCAGTGAGTCGGAAACAACTAATGAAAAACTGTTTTTT	CAISESETTNEKLFF
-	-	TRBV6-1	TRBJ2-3	TGTGCCAGCACCGAGGGCGGGAGCACAGATACGCAGTATTTT	CASTEGGSTDTQYF